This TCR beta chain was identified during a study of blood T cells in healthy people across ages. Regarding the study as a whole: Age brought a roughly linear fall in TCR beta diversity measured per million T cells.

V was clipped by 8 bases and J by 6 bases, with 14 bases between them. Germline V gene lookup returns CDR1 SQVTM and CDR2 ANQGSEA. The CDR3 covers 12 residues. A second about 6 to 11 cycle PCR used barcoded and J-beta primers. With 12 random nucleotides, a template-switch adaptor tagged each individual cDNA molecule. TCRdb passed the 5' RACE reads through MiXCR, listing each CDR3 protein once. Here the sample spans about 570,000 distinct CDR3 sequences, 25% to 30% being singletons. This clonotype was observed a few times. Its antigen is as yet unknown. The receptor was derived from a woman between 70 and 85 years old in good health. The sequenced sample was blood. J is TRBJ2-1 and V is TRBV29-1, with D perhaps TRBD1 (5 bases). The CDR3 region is CSSRDLLNEQFF. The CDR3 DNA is TGCAGCTCCAGGGATCTCCTCAATGAGCAGTTCTTC.